This T cell receptor beta chain originates from a study of beta chain features in type 1 diabetes. The sequenced template was cDNA made from the entire isolated RNA. Profiled with immunoSEQ multiplex PCR; TCRdb holds only in-frame clones, not every one. This sample yields under 450,000 clones, of which approximately 15% are seen a single time; roughly 0.04% belongs to the top ten. Overall study results and limits: Whether TCRB rearrangement is influenced by HLA type was left unresolved in this analysis. Type 1 diabetes patients had moderately but significantly shorter TCRB CDR3s in all four CD4+ subsets.

The CDR3 totals 13 residues. Germline lookup yields CDR1 LGHNA and CDR2 YSLEER. The V gene lost 0 bases and the J gene lost 5 bases, with 7 bases spanning the gap. Based on CD45RO/CCR7/CD25/CD127/CD95/CD27, CD4+ regulatory, stem cell-like memory, naive and central memory cells were sorted. Worth noting for this clone: The antigen is undetermined.

The source of this sequence is a man under 40 in good health. The sequenced sample was naive CD4+ T cells from blood. This rearrangement joins TRBV4-3 to TRBJ2-5; D remains ambiguous. CDR3 sequence (DNA): TGCGCCAGCAGCCAAGAACAAGCCGAGACCCAGTACTTC. Its translation: CASSQEQAETQYF.